The 11 T cell receptor beta chains presented below share a single source sample, sequenced in a study of regulatory T cells in long-lasting Graves disease. Relying on iRepertoire HTBI primers and Arm-PCR of CDR3 regions, the team built TCR beta libraries. TCRdb ran MiXCR on the multiplex PCR reads and lists one entry per CDR3 protein. This table holds about 460,000 distinct CDR3 sequences, approximately 22% found once. Time point here: persistent/refractory GD, antithyroid drugs over 5 years with positive TRAb. PBMC-extracted RNA yielded the TCR library. The starting material was peripheral blood mononuclear cells (PBMCs), obtained when the disease was refractory, from a patient treated with antithyroid drugs. The receptors originated from a female donor with Graves disease.

Ten or more counts support this clonotype. The V call is TRBV6-1, the J call TRBJ2-7; tentatively, D is TRBD2 (5 bases). Trimming took 6 bases from V and 2 from J, leaving 14 bases between them. Germline V CDR1 and CDR2: MNHNS, SASEGT. CDR3 length: 14 amino acids. The CDR3 DNA reads TGTGCCAGCAGAAAGGACTTAACCGCCTACGAGCAGTACTTC. Its protein is CASRKDLTAYEQYF.

This clonotype has ten or more counts. The chain links TRBV7-3 to TRBJ1-2; unclear D gene. There are 11 residues in the CDR3. Per the germline V gene, CDR1 is SGHTA and CDR2 is FQGTGA. V was trimmed by 10 bases and J by 4 bases, leaving 10 bases between them. CDR3 in amino acids: CAILARYGYTF. The CDR3 nucleotides read TGTGCCATCCTTGCCCGCTATGGCTACACCTTC.

This clonotype was seen at least ten times. V gene TRBV20-1 combines with J gene TRBJ2-5; D is perhaps TRBD1 (5 bases). Trimming stripped 1 base from V and 3 bases from J, with 12 bases between. CDR3 length: 14 residues. CDR1 is DFQATT, CDR2 SNEGSKA, per germline (reference sequence). CDR3 bases: TGCAGTGCTAGAGTGGCAGGGTTAAAAGAGACCCAGTACTTC. As protein: CSARVAGLKETQYF.

The rearrangement links TRBV5-8 to TRBJ1-5; maybe TRBD1 (5 bases). The ends were cut back, 5 bases at V and 0 bases at J, with 15 bases in the middle. Germline V gene lookup returns CDR1 SGHTS and CDR2 YDEGEE. This CDR3 is built from 16 residues. The CDR3, as DNA: TGTGCCAGCAGATCAGGGCCTCGTTATAGCAATCAGCCCCAGCATTTT. Its translation: CASRSGPRYSNQPQHF.

This clonotype was detected many times. CDR3 sequence reads: CASSSPGKNSPLHF. CDR3 DNA: TGTGCCAGCAGTTCTCCGGGGAAGAATTCACCCCTCCACTTT. The V gene is TRBV28, the J gene TRBJ1-6; D remains unclear. The CDR3 is 14 residues long. Per the germline V gene, CDR1 is MDHEN and CDR2 is SYDVKM. Deletions cut 4 bases from V and 7 bases from J, with 11 bases between.

This clonotype was recorded at least ten times. The rearrangement links TRBV7-2 to TRBJ2-5, with TRBD2 matching over 8 bases. CDR3 length: 13 residues. The V gene's germline CDR1 is SGHTA and CDR2 FQGNSA. V was clipped by 4 bases and J by 6 bases; unmatched bases: 4. The CDR3 DNA reads as TGTGCCAGCAGCTCGGGACTAGAGAAGACCCAGTACTTC. Amino acids: CASSSGLEKTQYF.

This clonotype has at least ten counts. The genes are TRBV28 and TRBJ1-4; D not certain. CDR3 length: 15 residues. Germline CDR1 reads MDHEN; CDR2 reads SYDVKM. V was pared by 4 bases and J by 8 bases, with 17 bases between. Here the CDR3 DNA reads TGTGCCAGCAGTTCCGAACGAGTTTCGGGGGAAAAACTGTTTTTT. Encoded protein: CASSSERVSGEKLFF. The entire variable domain, with the rest obtained from reference TRBV28 and TRBJ1-4, is as follows: DVKVTQSSRYLVKRTGEKVFLECVQDMDHENMFWYRQDPGLGLRLIYFSYDVKMKEKGDIPEGYSVSREKKERFSLILESASTNQTSMYLCASSSERVSGEKLFFGSGTQLSVL.

This clonotype showed up many times. The rearrangement joins TRBV12-3 or TRBV12-4 to TRBJ2-7; maybe TRBD1 (6 bases). The CDR3 sequence is 15 residues long. V gave up 5 bases and J gave up 2 bases, with 16 bases separating them. The CDR3 nucleotides read TGTGCCAGCAGTCTCCAACAGGGAAAGACCTACGAGCAGTACTTC. This translates into CASSLQQGKTYEQYF.

This clonotype was observed at least ten times. This sequence joins TRBV24-1 and TRBJ2-5; no clear D. The CDR3 runs 13 residues. Trimming left V 3 bases short and J 7 bases short, with 11 bases between. Germline V gene sequence: CDR1 KGHDR, CDR2 SFDVKD. The CDR3: CATSDGPPWTQYF. In DNA, the CDR3 is TGTGCCACCAGTGATGGGCCGCCGTGGACCCAGTACTTC.

This chain joins TRBV30 and TRBJ2-1; perhaps TRBD1 as D (7 bases). Germline lookup yields CDR1 GTSNPN and CDR2 SVGIG (reference sequence). The CDR3 runs to 13 residues. V was pared by 3 bases and J by 6 bases, with 12 bases between. Written as DNA, the CDR3 is TGTGCCTGGAGCGGGGGACAGATCAATGAGCAGTTCTTC. It translates to CAWSGGQINEQFF.

This clonotype was recorded at least ten times. The genes are TRBV7-2 and TRBJ1-1; D remains ambiguous. The CDR3 extends over 15 amino acids. Looked up from germline, CDR1 is SGHTA and CDR2 is FQGNSA. V lost 0 bases to trimming and J lost 0 bases, with 8 bases between them. The CDR3 is CASSLAGAVNTEAFF. The DNA for the CDR3 is TGTGCCAGCAGCTTAGCCGGTGCGGTGAACACTGAAGCTTTCTTT.